The 5 T cell receptor beta chains listed next were all sequenced from one sample in a study of CD8 T cells in Susac syndrome. It was with random hexamers that roughly 0.45 to 1 ug RNA was reverse transcribed. TCRdb analysed the immunoSEQ multiplex PCR reads with MiXCR anew, one entry per CDR3 protein. The data show 400,000 to 550,000 distinct CDR3 sequences, with more than 80% seen just once and approximately 0.11% held by the top ten. Sequencing input: CD8+ T cells from PBMCs. The source of these receptors is a human donor with multiple sclerosis.

V gene TRBV7-3 combines with J gene TRBJ2-1; 10 nucleotides agree with TRBD2. J gave up 0 bases and V 4 bases, and 9 bases lay outside the gene matches. The CDR3 length is 18 residues. The germline V gene encodes CDR1 SGHTA and CDR2 FQGTGA. The CDR3 loop reads CASSSRLAGQSSYNEQFF. The CDR3 nucleotides are TGTGCCAGCAGCTCTCGACTAGCGGGCCAGAGCTCCTACAATGAGCAGTTCTTC.

CDR3 region: CASSPANSGDGYTF. The CDR3 coding sequence is TGCGCCAGCAGTCCTGCCAATTCAGGGGATGGCTACACCTTC. The chain recombines TRBV5-1 with TRBJ1-2; tentative D call: TRBD1 (6 bases). Germline V gene lookup returns CDR1 SGHRS and CDR2 YFSETQ. This CDR3 has 14 residues. V was cut by 5 bases and J by 6 bases, with 17 bases left in between.

V usage is TRBV7-9 and J usage is TRBJ2-5; D is undetermined. Trimming removed 5 bases from V and 3 bases from J, with 10 bases in between. The CDR3 consists of 13 residues. Germline CDR1 and CDR2: SEHNR and FQNEAQ (reference sequence). The CDR3: CASSGVDEETQYF. In DNA, the CDR3 is TGTGCCAGCAGCGGGGTGGATGAAGAGACCCAGTACTTC.

This sequence joins TRBV27 and TRBJ1-3, with D unclear. Germline loops: CDR1 MNHEY, CDR2 SMNVEV (reference sequence). V was clipped by 0 bases and J by 4 bases, with 10 bases between them. This CDR3 comprises 15 residues. CDR3 residues: CASSLSRGSGNTIYF. The DNA for the CDR3 is TGTGCCAGCAGTTTATCGCGGGGTTCGGGAAACACCATATATTTT.

This clonotype was detected only once. J is TRBJ1-2 and V is TRBV7-9, with 9 bases lining up with TRBD1. The CDR3 sequence is 17 residues long. Germline CDR1 and CDR2: SEHNR and FQNEAQ (reference sequence). The junction had 6 bases not matched to a gene; V was cut back by 0 bases and J by 1 base. The CDR3 DNA reads TGTGCCAGCAGCTTAGCTGGGACAGGGAAAAGTAACTATGGCTACACCTTC. Protein product: CASSLAGTGKSNYGYTF.